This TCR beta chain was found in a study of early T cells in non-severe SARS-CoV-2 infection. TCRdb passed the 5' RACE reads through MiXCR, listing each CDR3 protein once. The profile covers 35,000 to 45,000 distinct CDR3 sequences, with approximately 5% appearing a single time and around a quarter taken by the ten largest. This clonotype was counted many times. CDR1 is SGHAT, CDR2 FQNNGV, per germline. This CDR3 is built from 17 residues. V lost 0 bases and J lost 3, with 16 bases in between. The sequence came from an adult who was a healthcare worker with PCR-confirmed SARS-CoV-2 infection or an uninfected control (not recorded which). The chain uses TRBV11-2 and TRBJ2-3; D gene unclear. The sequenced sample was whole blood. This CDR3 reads CASSLDPNPDGTDTQYF. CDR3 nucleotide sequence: TGTGCCAGCAGCTTAGATCCGAATCCAGATGGGACAGATACGCAGTATTTT.